These T cell receptor beta chains were read from a single sample in a study of cytomegalovirus exposure and HLA in healthy donors. Measured with immunoSEQ multiplex PCR; TCRdb has only the in-frame clones, and not every one. The table has 100,000 to 150,000 clones, over 70% seen once; the top ten hold 7.5% to 9.5%. Material: PBMCs. The receptors come from a woman between 45 and 65 years old in good health and CMV-seropositive. CDR3s include the opening cysteine and the closing phenylalanine or tryptophan. A D gene is named only where the DNA matches it firmly. Size values are once, few and many counts, or a class for expanded clones, and some rows have none.

length: 13; D: TRBD1; size: once; J: TRBJ2-7; V: TRBV5-1; CDR3: CASRGDRGGEQYF; DNA: TGCGCCAGCCGAGGGGACAGGGGGGGAGAGCAGTACTTC
length: 15; D: TRBD1; size: NA; J: TRBJ1-1; V: TRBV14; CDR3: CASSPQTGLNTEAFF; DNA: TGTGCCAGCAGCCCCCAGACAGGGTTGAACACTGAAGCTTTCTTT
length: 14; D: NA; size: NA; J: TRBJ2-7; V: TRBV4-3; CDR3: CASSQDIQGYEQYF; DNA: TGCGCCAGCAGCCAAGATATTCAGGGCTACGAGCAGTACTTC
length: 15; D: NA; size: NA; J: TRBJ1-5; V: TRBV19; CDR3: CASSAQGEFNQPQHF; DNA: TGTGCCAGTAGTGCTCAAGGGGAATTCAATCAGCCCCAGCATTTT
length: 14; D: TRBD1; size: NA; J: TRBJ1-2; V: TRBV28; CDR3: CASRLPTGNYGYTF; DNA: TGTGCCAGCAGGCTCCCGACAGGGAACTATGGCTACACCTTC
length: 13; D: NA; size: NA; J: TRBJ1-1; V: TRBV11-2; CDR3: CASSQGPGTEAFF; DNA: TGTGCCAGCAGCCAAGGCCCGGGGACTGAAGCTTTCTTT
length: 15; D: NA; size: NA; J: TRBJ2-4; V: TRBV4-1; CDR3: CASSSRILAKNIQYF; DNA: TGCGCCAGCAGCAGCCGAATCCTAGCCAAAAACATTCAGTACTTC
length: 11; D: NA; size: NA; J: TRBJ2-7; V: TRBV10-3; CDR3: CAIMSSYEQYF; DNA: TGTGCCATCATGAGCTCCTACGAGCAGTACTTC
length: 15; D: TRBD2; size: NA; J: TRBJ2-1; V: TRBV6-1; CDR3: CASSDVLAGGGEQFF; DNA: TGTGCCAGCAGTGACGTACTAGCGGGGGGGGGTGAGCAGTTCTTC
length: 15; D: TRBD1; size: NA; J: TRBJ1-2; V: TRBV15; CDR3: CATSRARDRGYGYTF; DNA: TGTGCCACCAGCAGAGCCAGAGACAGGGGCTATGGCTACACCTTC
length: 15; D: NA; size: NA; J: TRBJ1-2; V: TRBV7-9; CDR3: CASSPRDRGNYGYTF; DNA: TGTGCCAGCAGCCCCCGAGATAGGGGTAACTATGGCTACACCTTC
length: 13; D: NA; size: NA; J: TRBJ1-2; V: TRBV5-1; CDR3: CASSLEVGFGYTF; DNA: TGCGCCAGCAGCTTGGAGGTCGGGTTTGGCTACACCTTC
length: 16; D: TRBD2; size: once; J: TRBJ2-7; V: TRBV4-3; CDR3: CASSQDRAGGLAEQYF; DNA: TGCGCCAGCAGCCAAGACCGTGCGGGAGGGCTTGCCGAGCAGTACTTC
length: 16; D: TRBD2; size: NA; J: TRBJ2-5; V: TRBV9; CDR3: CASSVSGRALGETQYF; DNA: TGTGCCAGCAGCGTGAGCGGGAGGGCCCTAGGTGAGACCCAGTACTTC
length: 16; D: NA; size: NA; J: TRBJ1-1; V: TRBV6-1; CDR3: CASSGDTIRTNTEAFF; DNA: TGTGCCAGCAGTGGGGACACTATCAGAACGAACACTGAAGCTTTCTTT
length: 14; D: NA; size: NA; J: TRBJ2-7; V: TRBV5-5; CDR3: CASSLSRLTYEQYF; DNA: TGTGCCAGCAGCCTCTCCAGACTGACCTACGAGCAGTACTTC
length: 13; D: NA; size: NA; J: TRBJ2-2; V: TRBV18; CDR3: CASSPKNTGELFF; DNA: TGTGCCAGCTCCCCCAAGAACACCGGGGAGCTGTTTTTT
length: 12; D: NA; size: NA; J: TRBJ1-2; V: TRBV28; CDR3: CASSADRYGYTF; DNA: TGTGCCAGCAGTGCTGACAGATATGGCTACACCTTC